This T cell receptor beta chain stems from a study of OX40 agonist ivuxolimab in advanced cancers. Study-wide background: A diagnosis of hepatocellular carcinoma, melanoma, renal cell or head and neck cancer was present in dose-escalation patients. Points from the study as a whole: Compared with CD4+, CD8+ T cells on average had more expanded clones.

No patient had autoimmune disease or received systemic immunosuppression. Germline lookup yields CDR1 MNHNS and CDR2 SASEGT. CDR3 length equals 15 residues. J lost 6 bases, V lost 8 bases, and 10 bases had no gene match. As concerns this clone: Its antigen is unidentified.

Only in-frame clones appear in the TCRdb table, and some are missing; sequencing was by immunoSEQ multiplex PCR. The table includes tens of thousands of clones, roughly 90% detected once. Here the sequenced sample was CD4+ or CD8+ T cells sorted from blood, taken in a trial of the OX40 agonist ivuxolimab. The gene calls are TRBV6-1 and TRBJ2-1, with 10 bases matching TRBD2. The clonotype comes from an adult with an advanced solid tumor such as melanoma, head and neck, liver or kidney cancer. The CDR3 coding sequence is TGTGCCAGCGGACGGGGGACTAGCGCATTCAATGAGCAGTTCTTC. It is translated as CASGRGTSAFNEQFF.